A selection of T cell receptor beta chains follows, all from one sample in a study of blood T cell repertoires in COVID-19. The method was immunoSEQ multiplex PCR; TCRdb's version includes in-frame clones alone and lacks a portion of them. Of some 130,000 clones listed, roughly 84% were seen once; the top ten hold more than 1.4%. Sequenced: peripheral blood. The receptors stem from a man in his sixties with acute or convalescent COVID-19. CDR3s include the opening cysteine and the closing phenylalanine or tryptophan. D genes are given only for firm matches. Clone sizes are given selectively: once, few, many, or a class where the clone is expanded.

TGCAGTGCTAGTCTGGGCAACTCCTACGAGCAGTACTTC CSASLGNSYEQYF - TRBJ2-7 - TRBV20-1
TGTGCCAGCAGTACCACGCACGGCTACGAGCAGTACTTC CASSTTHGYEQYF once TRBJ2-7 - TRBV6-5
TGTGCCATCACACCGGGACTAGCGGGAGAGGGTGAGCAGTTCTTC CAITPGLAGEGEQFF - TRBJ2-1 TRBD2 TRBV10-3
TGTGCCATCAGTGAGTCTAGCGGACCGAGCACAGATACGCAGTATTTT CAISESSGPSTDTQYF - TRBJ2-3 - TRBV10-3
TGTGCCAGCAGCTTGGCCACTTTGCTAGAGACCCAGTACTTC CASSLATLLETQYF - TRBJ2-5 - TRBV5-5
TGTGCCAGCAGCTTCGCGGGAGTGGAGGAGACCCAGTACTTC CASSFAGVEETQYF - TRBJ2-5 TRBD2 TRBV5-4
TGTGCCATCAGTGACGGAGATACTAACTATGGCTACACCTTC CAISDGDTNYGYTF - TRBJ1-2 - TRBV10-3
TGTGCCACCAGCAGAGGGGGCGGTTTAAATGAGCAGTTCTTC CATSRGGGLNEQFF - TRBJ2-1 TRBD1 TRBV24-1
TGTGCCAGCAGCCTCTCCGGGACATATAGCAATCAGCCCCAGCATTTT CASSLSGTYSNQPQHF - TRBJ1-5 - TRBV11-2
TGTGCCAGCAGCCCACTAGCGGGGGGGCCGGACACCGGGGAGCTGTTTTTT CASSPLAGGPDTGELFF - TRBJ2-2 TRBD2 TRBV7-2
TGCGCCAGCAGAATAGCGGTACGGTCCTACAATGAGCAGTTCTTC CASRIAVRSYNEQFF - TRBJ2-1 - TRBV5-1
TGTGCCAGCAGTTTGAGGGGGCAGCCCCAGCATTTT CASSLRGQPQHF - TRBJ1-5 - TRBV6-5
TGTGCCAGCAGCCGGAGTCCTGCGGGAAGGGGCTACGAGCAGTACTTC CASSRSPAGRGYEQYF - TRBJ2-7 - TRBV27
TGTGCCAGCAGTACTACGCCCGACAGCCCCCAGTACTTC CASSTTPDSPQYF once TRBJ2-5 - TRBV6-5
TGCGCCAGCAGCTTGCACTACCACCAAGAGACCCAGTACTTC CASSLHYHQETQYF - TRBJ2-5 - TRBV5-1
TGTGCCAGCAGGAAACAGGGATCTGGAAACACCATATATTTT CASRKQGSGNTIYF - TRBJ1-3 - TRBV7-9
TGTGCCAGCAGGCGGGGGGAGGGGTGGAACATTCAGTACTTC CASRRGEGWNIQYF - TRBJ2-4 TRBD2 TRBV27
TGTGCCAGCAGCCATTCACAGGCGAACACTGAAGCTTTCTTT CASSHSQANTEAFF - TRBJ1-1 - TRBV3-1/TRBV3-2
TGTGCCAGTATCGGGGGGCAGGGATCCTACAATGAGCAGTTCTTC CASIGGQGSYNEQFF - TRBJ2-1 - TRBV19
TGTGCTAGTGGTTTGGTACGACAGGGGGGGGCCACGGAACATTTT CASGLVRQGGATEHF - TRBJ1-5 TRBD1 TRBV12-5
TGTGCCAGTAGAAGGAACACGGGGGATAGATCCTACGAGCAGTACTTC CASRRNTGDRSYEQYF few TRBJ2-7 - TRBV19
TGTGCCAGTAGTTGGGGACACTCTAATGAAAAACTGTTTTTT CASSWGHSNEKLFF - TRBJ1-4 - TRBV19
TGCGCCAGCAGTGGCGGGACAGGGGGTAACTATGGCTACACCTTC CASSGGTGGNYGYTF - TRBJ1-2 TRBD1 TRBV10-2
TGTGCCAGCAGCCACGGGAGCCCCACTATCGTAAGCTCCTACGAGCAGTACTTC CASSHGSPTIVSSYEQYF - TRBJ2-7 - TRBV2
TGTGCCAGCAGTTACTCGGGGACAGGGATCGAAAAACTGTTTTTT CASSYSGTGIEKLFF - TRBJ1-4 TRBD1 TRBV6-5
TGTGCCAGCAGTGATAATCAGGGTCCCATCTTCCACTACGAGCAGTACTTC CASSDNQGPIFHYEQYF few TRBJ2-7 - TRBV6-1
TGTGCCAGTAGTATAGTCGGGGGAGGCGAGACCCAGTACTTC CASSIVGGGETQYF - TRBJ2-5 - TRBV19
TGCAGGCAGCCCCCAGGGGGCACAGATACGCAGTATTTT CRQPPGGTDTQYF once TRBJ2-3 - TRBV29-1
TGTGCCAGCAGCAACAGGTTCTCCTACGAGCAGTACTTC CASSNRFSYEQYF - TRBJ2-7 - TRBV3-1/TRBV3-2
TGCGCCAGCTCGGCTAGCGGGAGGCTCTACGAGCAGTACTTC CASSASGRLYEQYF - TRBJ2-7 TRBD2 TRBV5-1
TGTGCCAGCAGTTACTCGAGTTTAAGAGATACGCAGTATTTT CASSYSSLRDTQYF - TRBJ2-3 - TRBV6-6
TGCGCCAGCAGCTTTTCAGGTGACTCCTACGAGCAGTACTTC CASSFSGDSYEQYF few TRBJ2-7 - TRBV5-1
TGTGCCAGCAGCCTGGAGGCCCCAAATGAAAAACTGTTTTTT CASSLEAPNEKLFF - TRBJ1-4 - TRBV3-1/TRBV3-2
TGCGCCAGCAGTCCGGGACACACTAATTACGAGCAGTACTTC CASSPGHTNYEQYF - TRBJ2-7 - TRBV10-1
TGTGCCAGCAGACCCCCAGGCCACGAGCAGTACTTC CASRPPGHEQYF - TRBJ2-7 - TRBV6-5
TGTGCCAGCAGCGTAGTCCCAGGGGCAGGGACCGGGGAGCTGTTTTTT CASSVVPGAGTGELFF - TRBJ2-2 - TRBV9
TGTGCCAGTAGTCCCGGGCGGGGAGGGAACAGGTGGGAGACCCAGTACTTC CASSPGRGGNRWETQYF - TRBJ2-5 TRBD2 TRBV19
TGTGCCAGCAGTTCCGGAGTACAGGGGGCTTATGGCGAGCAGTACTTC CASSSGVQGAYGEQYF - TRBJ2-7 TRBD1 TRBV5-6
TGTGCCACCAGACCACAGAAAGAGACCCAGTACTTC CATRPQKETQYF - TRBJ2-5 - TRBV6-5
TGTGCCAGCAGCTTAAAGGGGGCCGGTTCACCCCTCCACTTT CASSLKGAGSPLHF - TRBJ1-6 TRBD1 TRBV7-3
TGTGCCAGCAGTGAAGCGCCGGACAGGGGGCCGTTGGCCGGGAACACTGAAGCTTTCTTT CASSEAPDRGPLAGNTEAFF - TRBJ1-1 TRBD1 TRBV6-1
TGTGCCAGCAGCTCGCGGGACAGGGCTACAGATACGCAGTATTTT CASSSRDRATDTQYF - TRBJ2-3 TRBD1 TRBV5-4